The 7 T cell receptor beta chains below were found in one sample sequenced in a study of blood T cell repertoires in COVID-19. Generated by immunoSEQ multiplex PCR, the TCRdb table keeps only in-frame clones and is missing some. The sample includes more than 50,000 clones, 80% to 95% of them seen just once. What was sequenced was peripheral blood. These TCRs come from a human donor with active COVID-19. The donor label of this sample is uncertain.

The genes are TRBV5-4 and TRBJ2-7; D perhaps matches TRBD1 (6 bases). CDR1 is SGHNT, CDR2 YYREEE, per germline (reference sequence). The CDR3 has 13 amino acids. V was shortened by 3 bases and J by 7 bases, with 14 bases between the two germline ends. CDR3 coding DNA: TGTGCCAGCAGCTCCAAGGACAGAGCTGAGCAGTACTTC. Translating it yields CASSSKDRAEQYF.

V and J are TRBV3-1 (or the pseudogene TRBV3-2) and TRBJ2-3, with D possibly TRBD1 on 5 matching bases. CDR1 and CDR2 (germline): LGHDT, YNNKEL (reference sequence). Trimming pared 1 base from V and 2 bases from J, leaving 7 bases between. CDR3 length: 14 amino acids. CDR3 in amino acids: CASSQGGFTDTQYF. CDR3 nucleotides: TGTGCCAGCAGCCAAGGGGGCTTCACAGATACGCAGTATTTT.

V and J are TRBV6-2 or TRBV6-3 and TRBJ2-7, with TRBD1 matching over 9 bases. Trimming removed 2 bases from V and 3 bases from J; junction bases left unmatched: 5. Germline lookup yields CDR1 MNHEY and CDR2 SVGEGT. The CDR3 spans 15 residues. In DNA, the CDR3 is TGTGCCAGCAGTTACCCATCGGACAGGGGCTACGAGCAGTACTTC. Translation gives CASSYPSDRGYEQYF.

The chain employs TRBV5-8 and TRBJ2-1, with 14 bases that match TRBD2. The length of the CDR3 is 15 residues. Germline loops: CDR1 SGHTS, CDR2 YDEGEE. V gave up 4 bases and J gave up 8 bases; unmatched junction bases: 5. DNA of the CDR3: TGTGCCAGCAGCCCCGGACTAGCGGGGGGCGATGAGCAGTTCTTC. This sequence encodes CASSPGLAGGDEQFF.

The CDR3 sequence is CASSPDRVSNQPQHF. The CDR3, as DNA: TGTGCCAGCAGCCCGGACAGGGTGAGCAATCAGCCCCAGCATTTT. The V and J genes are TRBV6-5 and TRBJ1-5; 8 nucleotides align to TRBD1. This CDR3 is built from 15 residues. Germline CDR1 reads MNHEY; CDR2 reads SVGAGI. V lost 6 bases and J lost 1; bases outside the gene matches: 5.

This rearrangement joins TRBV24-1 to TRBJ2-1; possible D gene TRBD1, 9 bases. Germline CDR1 reads KGHDR; CDR2 reads SFDVKD. V was pared by 2 bases and J by 10 bases, with 17 bases between. There are 15 residues in the CDR3. The CDR3 protein is CATSDSGTGTREQFF. The DNA for the CDR3 is TGTGCCACCAGTGATTCCGGGACAGGGACTAGGGAGCAGTTCTTC.

The gene calls are TRBV4-1 and TRBJ2-5; 7 bases agree with TRBD2. This CDR3 has 17 residues. Unmatched junction bases numbered 9, after V lost 0 bases and J lost 2 bases. Germline V gene data show CDR1 as MGHRA and CDR2 as YSYEKL. CDR3 in amino acids: CASSQERSGEHQETQYF. The CDR3 DNA follows: TGCGCCAGCAGCCAAGAAAGGAGCGGGGAGCATCAAGAGACCCAGTACTTC.